This entry features one T cell receptor (beta chain) sequence. These data come from a study of cytomegalovirus exposure and HLA in healthy donors. In the PCR, 60 Vbeta and 13 Jbeta primers were used. Profiling relied on immunoSEQ multiplex PCR, and the TCRdb table lists in-frame clones only, not all of them. The top ten hold 1% of the sample, which has over 150,000 clones, around 85% seen once. The clonotype originates from a boy aged 2 to 9 in good health and CMV-seronegative. Sequenced input: PBMCs.

Here the CDR3 DNA reads TGCAGCGTTGTTCGGGGATCCGGGGAGCTGTTTTTT. Its protein product is CSVVRGSGELFF. The chain combines TRBV29-1 with TRBJ2-2; D possibly corresponds to TRBD2 (5 bases). Germline loops: CDR1 SQVTM, CDR2 ANQGSEA. V gave up 4 bases and J gave up 6 bases, with 9 bases separating them. CDR3 length: 12 residues.